The entry below describes one T cell receptor (beta chain). Primers included in the PCR were 60 Vbeta and 13 Jbeta primers. This table comes from immunoSEQ multiplex PCR, and its TCRdb copy is limited to in-frame clones, with some not included. The sample has roughly 82,000 clones; the top ten hold approximately 1.6%. This CDR3 is built from 14 residues. Trimming took 6 bases from V and 2 from J; bases not matched to a gene: 4. The germline V gene encodes CDR1 MDHEN and CDR2 SYDVKM. This specimen comes from a study of cytomegalovirus exposure and HLA in healthy donors. The sequence came from an older woman in good health and CMV-seronegative. The chain uses TRBV28 and TRBJ2-1; 7 bases line up with TRBD2. Sequenced sample: PBMCs. The DNA of the CDR3 is TGTGCCAGCAGAACCGGACTAGCCTACAATGAGCAGTTCTTC. Its translation: CASRTGLAYNEQFF.